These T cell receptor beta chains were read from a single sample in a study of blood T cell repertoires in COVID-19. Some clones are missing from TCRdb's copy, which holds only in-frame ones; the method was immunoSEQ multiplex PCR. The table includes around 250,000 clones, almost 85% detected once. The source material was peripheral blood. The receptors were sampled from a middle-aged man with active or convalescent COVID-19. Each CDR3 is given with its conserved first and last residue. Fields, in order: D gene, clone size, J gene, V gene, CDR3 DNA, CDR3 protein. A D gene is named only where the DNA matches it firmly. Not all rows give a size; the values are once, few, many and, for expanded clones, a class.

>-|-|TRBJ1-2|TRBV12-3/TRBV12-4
TGTGCCACCTACAGAAACTATGGCTACACCTTC
CATYRNYGYTF
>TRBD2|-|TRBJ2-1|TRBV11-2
TGTGCCAGCAGCTATTCTAGCGGGAGGGCAGGAAATGAGCAGTTCTTC
CASSYSSGRAGNEQFF
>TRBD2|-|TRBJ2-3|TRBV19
TGTGCCAGTAGTAGGGCTAGCGGGGGTTATTCAGATACGCAGTATTTT
CASSRASGGYSDTQYF
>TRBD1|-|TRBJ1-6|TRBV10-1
TGCGCCAGCAGTGTCCCACAGGGGACCGCGGTATCGGGCTATAATTCACCCCTCCACTTT
CASSVPQGTAVSGYNSPLHF
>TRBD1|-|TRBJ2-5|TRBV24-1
TGTGCCACCAGTGACCCGAACAGGGGCCAAGAGACCCAGTACTTC
CATSDPNRGQETQYF
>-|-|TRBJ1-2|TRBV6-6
TGTGCCAGCAGTTACGGGCAGGGTGGGGGCTACACCTTC
CASSYGQGGGYTF
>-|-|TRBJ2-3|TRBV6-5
TGTGCCAGCAGTCCTCGACTACTTTCAGATACGCAGTATTTT
CASSPRLLSDTQYF
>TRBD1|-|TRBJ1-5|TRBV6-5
TGTGCCAGCAGGGCCTCGGGACAGGGGGCGAGGCCCCAGCATTTT
CASRASGQGARPQHF
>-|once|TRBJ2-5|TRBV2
TGTGCCAGCACTAGGATCTTACAAGAGACCCAGTACTTC
CASTRILQETQYF
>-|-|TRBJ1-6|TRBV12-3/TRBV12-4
TGTGCCAGCAGTCCTCAGGGTAGGACGCTCCACTTT
CASSPQGRTLHF
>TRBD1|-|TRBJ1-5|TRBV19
TGTGCCAGTAGTATTACATGGCAGGGGGTTAAGCCCCAGCATTTT
CASSITWQGVKPQHF
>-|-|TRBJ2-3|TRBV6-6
TGTGCCAGCAGTTATTCGGCCAGGGCCCGCACAGATACGCAGTATTTT
CASSYSARARTDTQYF
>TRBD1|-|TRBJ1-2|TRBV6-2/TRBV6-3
TGTGCCAGCAGTGCGGGACAGAGAGTAAATGGCTACACCTTC
CASSAGQRVNGYTF
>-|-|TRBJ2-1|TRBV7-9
TGTGCCAGCAGGCGACCTCCCGGGTGGGAGAGCTCCTACAATGAGCAGTTCTTC
CASRRPPGWESSYNEQFF
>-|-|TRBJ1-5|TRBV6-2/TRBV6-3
TGTGCCAGCAGTTACTCTTCTGGGTTAGCCGGTCAGCCCCAGCATTTT
CASSYSSGLAGQPQHF
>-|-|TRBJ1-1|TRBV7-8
TGTGCCAGCAGCTCATGGGAGGGCACTGAAGCTTTCTTT
CASSSWEGTEAFF
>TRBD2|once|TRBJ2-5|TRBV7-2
TGTGCCAGCAGCTTCTCACTAGCGGGAGTTCCTAGGGAGACCCAGTACTTC
CASSFSLAGVPRETQYF
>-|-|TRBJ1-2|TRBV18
TGTGCCAGCTCACCGGGACTTACTATTGGCTACACCTTC
CASSPGLTIGYTF
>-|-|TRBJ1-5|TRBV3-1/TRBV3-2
TGTGCCAGCAGCCACGGCCCGGGGTCCCAGCATTTT
CASSHGPGSQHF
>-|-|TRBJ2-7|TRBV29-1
TGCAGCGCCTCCCTCGGAAGCGGAGTGTCCCACGAGCAGTACTTC
CSASLGSGVSHEQYF
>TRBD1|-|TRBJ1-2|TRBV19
TGTGCCAGTAGTATCCCGACAGGGAGCGGCGGCTACACCTTC
CASSIPTGSGGYTF
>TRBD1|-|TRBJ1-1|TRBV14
TGTGCCAGCAGCCAAGATCGACAGGGATTT
CASSQDRQGF
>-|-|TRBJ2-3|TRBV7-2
TGTGCCAGCAGCTTAGGTCTGTGGGAGACAGATACGCAGTATTTT
CASSLGLWETDTQYF
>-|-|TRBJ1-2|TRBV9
TGTGCCAGCAGCACGGGGGTTGGGAGCTATGGCTACACCTTC
CASSTGVGSYGYTF
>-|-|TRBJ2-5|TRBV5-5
TGTGCCAGCAGCTTGTCCTTTGAGACCCAGTACTTC
CASSLSFETQYF
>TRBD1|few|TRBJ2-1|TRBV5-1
TGCGCCAGCAGCTTGAACAGGGGTAGTATCAATGAGCAGTTCTTC
CASSLNRGSINEQFF
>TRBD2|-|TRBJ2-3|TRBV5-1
TGCGCCAGCAGCTTGGTTCGGCTAGCGGGAGGAGGTGCAGATACGCAGTATTTT
CASSLVRLAGGGADTQYF
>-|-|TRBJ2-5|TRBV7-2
TGTGCCACGACGTGGGGGGGCGGAGAGACCCAGTACTTC
CATTWGGGETQYF
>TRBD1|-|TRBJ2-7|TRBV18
TGTGCCAGCTCACCCAGACGGGACAGTTCCTACGAGCAGTACTTC
CASSPRRDSSYEQYF
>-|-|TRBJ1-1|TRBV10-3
TGTGCCATCAGTGAGTCTAGCCTGAACACTGAAGCTTTCTTT
CAISESSLNTEAFF
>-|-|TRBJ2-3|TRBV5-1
TGCGCCAGCAGCTTCTCAGGGGTAGATACGCAGTATTTT
CASSFSGVDTQYF
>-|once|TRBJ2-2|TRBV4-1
TGCGCCAGCAGCGCAGTGGGGGCTTTCGGCGGGGAGCTGTTTTTT
CASSAVGAFGGELFF
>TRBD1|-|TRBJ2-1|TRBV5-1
TGCGCCAGCAGCATTCCCCCGGGACAGGTCTTCTACAATGAGCAGTTCTTC
CASSIPPGQVFYNEQFF
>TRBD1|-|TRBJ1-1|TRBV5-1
TGCGCCAGCAGCTTATCAGGGGGGATGAACACTGAAGCTTTCTTT
CASSLSGGMNTEAFF
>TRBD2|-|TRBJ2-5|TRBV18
TGTGCCAGCTCAGAAACTAGCGGGAGATCTACCCAGTACTTC
CASSETSGRSTQYF
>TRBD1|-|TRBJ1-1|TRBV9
TGTGCCAGCAGCGTAGGCCTACAGGGGTCCTCGGGCACTGAAGCTTTCTTT
CASSVGLQGSSGTEAFF
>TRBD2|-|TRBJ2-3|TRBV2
TGTGCCAGCAGTGAAGCGGGAGGGTCCACAGATACGCAGTATTTT
CASSEAGGSTDTQYF
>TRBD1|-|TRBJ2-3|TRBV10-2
TGCGCCACCAGGACAGGGTTAGATACGCAGTATTTT
CATRTGLDTQYF
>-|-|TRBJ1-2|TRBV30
TGTGCCTCCGGAAGGGAGGACTATGGCTACACCTTC
CASGREDYGYTF
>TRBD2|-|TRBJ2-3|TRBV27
TGTGCCAGCAGTTCAGAGCGGGAGTCCCTTAGGGCAGATACGCAGTATTTT
CASSSERESLRADTQYF
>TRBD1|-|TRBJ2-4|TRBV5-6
TGTGCCAGCAGCTGGGGACAGGTGCTAGCCAAAAACATTCAGTACTTC
CASSWGQVLAKNIQYF
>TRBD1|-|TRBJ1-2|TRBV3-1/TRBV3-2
TGTGCCAGCAGCCAAGAGACAGGGGGCCCCCCAGGTTATGGCTACACCTTC
CASSQETGGPPGYGYTF
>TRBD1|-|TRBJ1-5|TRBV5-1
TGCGCCAGCAGCTGGGGCCCGGGACAGGGGAGCAATCAGCCCCAGCATTTT
CASSWGPGQGSNQPQHF
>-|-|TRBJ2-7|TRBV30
TGTGCCTGGAGTGAGGCAGATAGACGGCCGCCTAGCGAGCAGTACTTC
CAWSEADRRPPSEQYF
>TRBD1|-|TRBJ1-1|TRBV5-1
TGCGCCAGCAGCTTACAGGGGGTGACTGAAGCTTTCTTT
CASSLQGVTEAFF
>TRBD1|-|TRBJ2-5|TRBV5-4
TGTGCCAGCAGCTTACGGACAGGCTCAGAGACCCAGTACTTC
CASSLRTGSETQYF
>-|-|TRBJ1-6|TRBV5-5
TGTGCCAGCAGCCGGACATGGAACTCACCCCTCCACTTT
CASSRTWNSPLHF
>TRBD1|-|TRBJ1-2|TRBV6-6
TGTGCCGCACAGGGGCTCCATGGCTACACCTTC
CAAQGLHGYTF
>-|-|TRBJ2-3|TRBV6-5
TGTGCCAGCAGTTACTCGCCTAGCGATCAAACAGATACGCAGTATTTT
CASSYSPSDQTDTQYF
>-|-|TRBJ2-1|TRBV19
TGTGCCAGTAGTATTAGCACACTTAGCTCCTACAATGAGCAGTTCTTC
CASSISTLSSYNEQFF
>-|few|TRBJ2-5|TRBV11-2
TGTGCCAGCAGCTTAATGACTACCGATCAAGAGACCCAGTACTTC
CASSLMTTDQETQYF
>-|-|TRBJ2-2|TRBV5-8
TGTGCCAGCGGAGGGGCTCAAAGGGGCAGCTGGAACACCGGGGAGCTGTTTTTT
CASGGAQRGSWNTGELFF
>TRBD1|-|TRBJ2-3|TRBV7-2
TGTGCCAGCAGCCCGCCCCCCAGGAGACAGGGAGGCACAGATACGCAGTATTTT
CASSPPPRRQGGTDTQYF
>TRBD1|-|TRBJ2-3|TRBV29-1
TGCAGCTACTCCGGGACAGGGTCTTTGAATACGCAGTATTTT
CSYSGTGSLNTQYF
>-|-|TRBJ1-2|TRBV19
TGTGCCAGTAGTGATCCGGGAAGAAACTATGGCTACACCTTC
CASSDPGRNYGYTF
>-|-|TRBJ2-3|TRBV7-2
TGTGCCAGCAGCCCAGGAGGGCTAGCTCCCACAGATACGCAGTATTTT
CASSPGGLAPTDTQYF
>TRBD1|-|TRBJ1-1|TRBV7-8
TGTGCCAGCAGCTTGACCTATATGACAGGGGCTCGGACTGAAGCTTTCTTT
CASSLTYMTGARTEAFF